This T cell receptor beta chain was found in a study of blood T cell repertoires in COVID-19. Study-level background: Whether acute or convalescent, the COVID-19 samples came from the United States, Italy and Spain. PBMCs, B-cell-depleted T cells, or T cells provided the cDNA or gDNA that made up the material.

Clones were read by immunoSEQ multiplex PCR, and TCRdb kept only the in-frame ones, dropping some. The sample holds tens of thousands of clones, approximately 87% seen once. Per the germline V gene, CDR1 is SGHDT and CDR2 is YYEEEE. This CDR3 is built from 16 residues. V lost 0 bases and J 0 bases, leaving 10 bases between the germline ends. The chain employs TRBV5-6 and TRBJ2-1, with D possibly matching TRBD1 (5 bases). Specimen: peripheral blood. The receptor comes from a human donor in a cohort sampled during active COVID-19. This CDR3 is CASSLDQGTSYNEQFF. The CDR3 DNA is TGTGCCAGCAGCTTGGATCAGGGTACCTCCTACAATGAGCAGTTCTTC.